The rows below give T cell receptor beta chains drawn from one sample of a study of CD4 T cells in relation to SARS-CoV-2 and coronaviruses. Antigens for these TCRs are unknown. TCRdb keeps only in-frame clones here, not all; method: immunoSEQ multiplex PCR. The sample holds under 20,000 clones, about three quarters seen once. Sequenced: CD4+ T cells from PBMCs, cultured in vitro. The receptors shown here come from a human donor in good health. Both conserved end residues are part of each CDR3. Each record gives: V gene, CDR3 protein.

V: TRBV4-2
CDR3: CASSQEKREGSEQYF

V: TRBV9
CDR3: CASSPQAHHSYEQYF

V: TRBV30
CDR3: CAWSVQAGQETQYF

V: TRBV3-1/TRBV3-2
CDR3: CASSQDGTAGGYTF

V: TRBV7-2
CDR3: CASSLGTDNSPLHF

V: TRBV6-1
CDR3: CASSEYRAGRGETQYF

V: TRBV5-1
CDR3: CASSLAPNGRNSPLHF

V: TRBV2
CDR3: CASSEAGTGGSGIQYF

V: TRBV2
CDR3: CASKLWDGYTF

V: TRBV14
CDR3: CASSQETRNTEAFF

V: TRBV19
CDR3: CASSIGNTPYEQYF

V: TRBV11-3
CDR3: CASSLGPGGRDTQYF

V: TRBV7-9
CDR3: CASSLGSGQNTEAFF

V: TRBV12-3/TRBV12-4
CDR3: CASSSEGGYTF

V: TRBV11-2
CDR3: CASSLGGPEQYF

V: TRBV4-2
CDR3: CASSQDGSEPGNSPLHF

V: TRBV5-1
CDR3: CASRSGDYYYNEQFF

V: TRBV19
CDR3: CASGSGSAEAFF

V: TRBV6-2/TRBV6-3
CDR3: CASSYYNLAGEETQYF

V: TRBV28
CDR3: CASTSRGTGPYEQYF

V: TRBV5-1
CDR3: CASSLAGTGDTEKLFF

V: TRBV2
CDR3: CASQPQGAISALHF

V: TRBV19
CDR3: CASRTGLITEAFF

V: TRBV4-1
CDR3: CASSPRDREGYTF

V: TRBV29-1
CDR3: CSVSGRAGYNEQFF

V: TRBV6-1
CDR3: CASSENPGQGAYEQYF

V: TRBV28
CDR3: CASSPWTSPSYEQYF

V: TRBV28
CDR3: CASSLSTSGSSGANVLTF

V: TRBV3-1/TRBV3-2
CDR3: CASSLRLAGGSSYEQYF

V: TRBV5-1
CDR3: CASSVFADPLGTEAFF

V: TRBV19
CDR3: CATKPVGSYNEQFF

V: TRBV27
CDR3: CASSLAPTREQYF

V: TRBV7-9
CDR3: CASSATLQGGNSPLHF

V: TRBV2
CDR3: CASNFDPARNEQYF

V: TRBV5-1
CDR3: CASSLVVNNYGYTF

V: TRBV11-3
CDR3: CASSLEPDTGELFF

V: TRBV5-1
CDR3: CASSLLENTDTQYF

V: TRBV27
CDR3: CASSLFPPGQRNQPQHF

V: TRBV6-5
CDR3: CASSLENTGELFF

V: TRBV10-1
CDR3: CASMDSSYEQYF

V: TRBV23-1
CDR3: CASSQSCGGNTEAFF

V: TRBV5-1
CDR3: CASRTGAGANVLTF

V: TRBV25-1
CDR3: CASSALVQYNEQFF